Below, 26 T cell receptor beta chains from the same sample are listed, as sequenced in a study of tumor and adjacent non-tumor tissue in lung cancer. No cell sorting was done before RNA was extracted from the tissue. More than 3 cm separated this lung sample from the edge of the tumor. TCRbeta libraries were built with three rounds of nested PCR, modified from ARM-PCR. TCRdb reanalysed the multiplex PCR reads using MiXCR and keeps one entry per CDR3 protein. Counted here are 80,000 or so distinct CDR3 sequences, more than 80% occurring once; the ten biggest clones make up 50% to 65%. The sequenced sample consisted of distant non-tumor lung tissue. These receptors were collected from a man aged 60 to 69 with non-small cell lung cancer.

The chain is built from TRBV20-1 and TRBJ1-6, with D unclear. Looked up from germline, CDR1 is DFQATT and CDR2 is SNEGSKA (reference sequence). V lost 4 bases and J lost 15, with 34 bases in between. The CDR3 sequence is 18 residues long. DNA of the CDR3: TGCAGTGCTACCCCGGACGGCAGGCGAGTGAAGTACCGAACACACCTCCACTTT. Encoded protein: CSATPDGRRVKYRTHLHF.

This sequence joins TRBV18 and TRBJ1-4; maybe TRBD1 (6 bases). With 0 bases removed from V and 5 bases from J, the gap between germline ends came to 16 bases. Germline V gene lookup returns CDR1 KGHSH and CDR2 LQKENI. This CDR3 has 17 residues. The CDR3 region has the DNA TGTGCCAGCTCACCACCGATCGTAGGACAGAGGAATGAAAAACTGTTTTTT. Translating it yields CASSPPIVGQRNEKLFF.

This clonotype was counted once. Mismatch with germline at one junction end may stem from a read error. V gene TRBV12-3 or TRBV12-4 combines with J gene TRBJ2-7, with D perhaps matching TRBD2 (5 bases). The CDR3 is 15 amino acids. The CDR3 protein is CVSNSISGGLYEQYF. The CDR3 region has the DNA TGTGTCAGCAATTCCATCAGCGGAGGACTCTACGAGCAGTACTTC.

The rearrangement joins TRBV20-1 to TRBJ2-3; D call uncertain. This CDR3 has 14 residues. Germline assignment: CDR1 DFQATT and CDR2 SNEGSKA (reference sequence). In DNA form, the CDR3 reads TGCAGCCCTGGCGAACTAAAGAGCACAGATACGCAGTATTTT. Protein: CSPGELKSTDTQYF.

As to this clonotype: This CDR3 fails to terminate in the conserved phenylalanine or tryptophan, so it likely reflects a read error. The rearrangement uses TRBV20-1 and TRBJ1-5; 7 nucleotides line up with TRBD1. Trimming cost V 3 bases and J 4 bases; bases outside gene matches: 15. The CDR3 sequence is 17 residues long. Germline loops: CDR1 DFQATT, CDR2 SNEGSKA (reference sequence). CDR3 in amino acids: CSASAVGQEKGNQPQHV. The CDR3 DNA follows: TGCAGTGCTAGCGCCGTAGGACAGGAGAAGGGGAATCAGCCCCAGCATGTT.

This clonotype has a single count. It is likely a read error, because the conserved phenylalanine at the end of the CDR3 is missing. No DNA is shown, since the ends of the CDR3 on it are uncertain; the CDR3 is the one TCRdb lists. V and J are TRBV5-4 and TRBJ1-2; the tabulated D call, TRBD1, remains unverified against the DNA. 15 amino acids form the CDR3, both terminal residues included. From germline, CDR1 is SGHNT and CDR2 YYREEE (reference sequence). CDR3 sequence reads: CASTPGGQGANGCTL.

Details on this clonotype: The junction differs from germline at one of its ends, possibly a read error. The V and J genes are TRBV6-5 and TRBJ1-2; D is ambiguous. The CDR3 is made up of 17 amino acids. Germline V gene sequence: CDR1 MNHEY, CDR2 SVGAGI. As DNA, the CDR3 is TGTGCCAGCAGTGCACCTGGACGGAAAGCTACTAACTATGGCTACGCCTTC. Its protein product is CASSAPGRKATNYGYAF.

Concerning this clonotype itself: A read error may account for a junction end that differs from germline. The rearrangement links TRBV11-2 to TRBJ2-7; D is unclear. This CDR3 has 17 residues. Germline CDR1 reads SGHAT; CDR2 reads FQNNGV. For the CDR3, the DNA is TGTGACAGCAGCTTAATCCCCGAGGTCCTCAAAGGCTACGACCAGTACTTC. This encodes CDSSLIPEVLKGYDQYF. Full variable domain (rest looked up from reference TRBV11-2 and TRBJ2-7): EAGVAQSPRYKIIEKRQSVAFWCNPISGHATLYWYQQILGQGPKLLIQFQNNGVVDDSQLPKDRFSAERLKGVDSTLKIQPAKLEDSAVYLCDSSLIPEVLKGYDQYFGPGTRLTVT.

Worth noting for this clonotype: At one end, the junction sequence differs from germline, possibly due to a read error. This chain links TRBV20-1 with TRBJ2-3; D possibly corresponds to TRBD1 (5 bases). Looked up from germline, CDR1 is DFQATT and CDR2 is SNEGSKA (reference sequence). This CDR3 is built from 14 residues. The CDR3 is CRARVGQNTDTQYF. The CDR3 DNA is TGCCGTGCTAGGGTGGGGCAGAACACAGATACGCAGTATTTT.

With regard to this clonotype: A junction end diverges from the germline sequence, so it may reflect a read error. V is TRBV20-1 and J is TRBJ2-1, with 8 nucleotides matching TRBD1. Germline-derived CDR1 and CDR2 are DFQATT and SNEGSKA (reference sequence). The CDR3 sequence is 14 residues long. The DNA of the CDR3 is TGCAGCGCTCCCCACCCACAGGGGGTCAATGAGCTGTTCTTC. This translates into CSAPHPQGVNELFF.

This clonotype was picked up a small number of times. This rearrangement joins TRBV5-1 to TRBJ1-6, with no clear D. Germline-derived CDR1 and CDR2 are SGHRS and YFSETQ. Trimming removed 4 bases from V and 4 bases from J, with 18 bases in between. The CDR3 totals 17 residues. The CDR3 reads CASSLGSGNIYNSPLHF. The CDR3 DNA reads TGCGCCAGCAGCCTTGGTTCAGGAAACATTTATAATTCACCCCTCCACTTT.

This sequence joins TRBV7-2 and TRBJ2-7; D is unresolved. The CDR3 totals 11 residues. V lost 9 bases and J lost 5, with 11 bases in between. CDR1 and CDR2 from the germline V gene are SGHTA and FQGNSA. The DNA for the CDR3 is TGTGCCAGAAGCCTATATCACGAGCAGTACTTC. Translating it yields CARSLYHEQYF.

This clonotype appeared once. One end of the junction fails to match germline, which may point to a read error. Here the CDR3 reads CTSSHMKDEKLFF. CDR3 bases: TGTACCAGCAGCCATATGAAGGATGAAAAACTGTTTTTT. The chain carries TRBV5-5 and TRBJ1-4; D uncertain. This CDR3 has 13 residues. Germline V gives CDR1 SGHKS, CDR2 YYEKEE (reference sequence).

In its sample, this clonotype was seen a few times. V and J are TRBV13 and TRBJ2-5; D remains ambiguous. V lost 6 bases, J lost 2 bases, and 10 bases lay in between. Germline V gene data show CDR1 as PRHDT and CDR2 as FYEKMQ (reference sequence). The CDR3 covers 13 residues. This CDR3 is CASRDFLQETQYF. In DNA, the CDR3 is TGTGCCAGCAGGGATTTTCTACAAGAGACCCAGTACTTC.

Ten or more counts support this clonotype. The V and J genes are TRBV4-2 and TRBJ2-3, with D uncertain. Germline values: CDR1 LGHNA, CDR2 YNFKEQ. The CDR3 has 15 residues. V lost 1 base and J lost 2, with 10 bases in between. CDR3 loop: CASSQGAVVTDTQYF. CDR3 nucleotides: TGTGCCAGCAGCCAAGGTGCCGTTGTCACAGATACGCAGTATTTT.

This clonotype was found many times. This chain joins TRBV6-2 or TRBV6-3 and TRBJ2-1; 9 bases are shared with TRBD2. J was trimmed by 8 bases and V by 7 bases; bases with no gene match: 15. The CDR3 spans 16 residues. Germline values: CDR1 MNHEY, CDR2 SVGEGT. The CDR3: CASNRPRLAGRYEQFF. The CDR3 DNA sequence: TGTGCCAGCAATCGGCCCAGGCTAGCGGGGCGCTATGAGCAGTTCTTC.

This chain connects TRBV6-5 to TRBJ1-5; TRBD1 aligns across 7 bases. The CDR3 runs 15 residues. CDR1 and CDR2 (germline): MNHEY, SVGAGI. The J segment lost 4 bases and the V segment lost 2 bases, leaving 5 bases of the junction unmatched. CDR3 sequence reads: CASSYLQGINQPQHF. CDR3 coding DNA: TGTGCCAGCAGTTACCTACAGGGGATTAATCAGCCCCAGCATTTT.

On this clonotype itself: A read error may produce the germline difference seen at one junction end. The J gene is TRBJ2-7, the V gene TRBV10-1, with D uncertain. Germline V gives CDR1 WNHNN, CDR2 SYGVQD (reference sequence). The CDR3 covers 12 residues. CDR3 nucleotides: TGCGCCAACAGTGGACCCGGCGGCAAGCAGTACTTT. This gives the protein CANSGPGGKQYF.

Comment on this clonotype: This likely comes from a read error, as the CDR3 has no conserved phenylalanine or tryptophan at its end. The chain is built from TRBV20-1 and TRBJ2-7; 7 bases agree with TRBD1. Trimming took 4 bases from V and 2 from J; bases not matched to a gene: 11. The CDR3 loop spans 15 amino acids. Germline values: CDR1 DFQATT, CDR2 SNEGSKA (reference sequence). The CDR3 loop is CSANDAWTGTYEQYS. The CDR3 bases are TGCAGTGCTAATGATGCCTGGACAGGAACCTACGAGCAGTACTCC.

Comments on this clonotype: One end of the junction varies from germline; a read error may be responsible. CDR3 region: CASRSWTGITGTQYF. The CDR3 region has the DNA TGTGCCAGCAGATCCTGGACAGGGATCACAGGTACGCAGTATTTT. The chain is built from TRBV5-4 and TRBJ2-3; 8 bases match TRBD1. The germline gives CDR1 SGHNT, CDR2 YYREEE (reference sequence). This CDR3 comprises 15 residues.

With regard to this clonotype: This CDR3 fails to terminate in the conserved phenylalanine or tryptophan, so it likely reflects a read error. The chain carries TRBV20-1 and TRBJ2-3, with D tentatively TRBD2 (6 bases). V lost 3 bases and J 2 bases, leaving 18 bases between the germline ends. Germline CDR1 is DFQATT and CDR2 is SNEGSKA (reference sequence). The CDR3 is 16 residues long. The CDR3 reads CSASAFGGAYTDTQYI. The DNA of the CDR3 is TGCAGTGCTAGCGCCTTTGGCGGGGCTTACACAGATACGCAGTATATT.

This clonotype was observed a handful of times. The CDR3 region has the DNA TGCAGTGCTCGGACTAGCGGGCAGAATGAGCAGTTCTTC. Residues: CSARTSGQNEQFF. V gene TRBV20-1 combines with J gene TRBJ2-1, with 11 nucleotides matching TRBD2. The CDR3 totals 13 residues. The V segment lost 5 bases and the J segment 7 bases; nucleotides outside the gene matches: 4. The germline gives CDR1 DFQATT, CDR2 SNEGSKA (reference sequence).

As regards this clonotype: Relative to the germline gene, one junction end is altered; a read error may explain this. The chain links TRBV11-2 to TRBJ2-5; the D gene could be TRBD1 or TRBD2 (6 bases each). This CDR3 comprises 15 residues. Germline lookup yields CDR1 SGHAT and CDR2 FQNNGV. CDR3 DNA: TGTACCAGCAGCTTGAACCGGGGGCTACAAGAGACCCAGTACTTC. As protein: CTSSLNRGLQETQYF. The full variable domain, its missing parts supplied by reference TRBV11-2 and TRBJ2-5, is EAGVAQSPRYKIIEKRQSVAFWCNPISGHATLYWYQQILGQGPKLLIQFQNNGVVDDSQLPKDRFSAERLKGVDSTLKIQPAKLEDSAVYLCTSSLNRGLQETQYFGPGTRLLVL.

Of note for this clonotype: One junction end does not reproduce the germline sequence, and a read error may be involved. The chain employs TRBV7-9 and TRBJ2-7, with a weak D call TRBD1 (6 bases). The CDR3 contains 12 residues. Germline V gives CDR1 SEHNR, CDR2 FQNEAQ (reference sequence). CDR3 sequence (DNA): TGTACCAGCAGCCCACAGGGATACGAGCAGTACTTC. Protein sequence: CTSSPQGYEQYF. The entire variable domain, with the rest obtained from reference TRBV7-9 and TRBJ2-7, is as follows: DTGVSQNPRHKITKRGQNVTFRCDPISEHNRLYWYRQTLGQGPEFLTYFQNEAQLEKSRLLSDRFSAERPKGSFSTLEIQRTEQGDSAMYLCTSSPQGYEQYFGPGTRLTVT.

On this clonotype itself: The junction differs from germline at one of its ends, possibly a read error. V usage is TRBV11-3 and J usage is TRBJ1-1; D unclear. The germline gives CDR1 SGHNT, CDR2 YENEEA. The CDR3 totals 14 residues. The CDR3: CARSLHGRQTEGFF. In DNA, the CDR3 is TGTGCCAGGAGCTTGCACGGACGGCAGACTGAAGGTTTCTTT. The variable domain in full, with the rest retrieved from reference TRBV11-3 and TRBJ1-1, is EAGVVQSPRYKIIEKKQPVAFWCNPISGHNTLYWYLQNLGQGPELLIRYENEEAVDDSQLPKDRFSAERLKGVDSTLKIQPAELGDSAVYLCARSLHGRQTEGFFGQGTRLTVV.

For this clonotype: One end of the junction is discordant with germline, which a read error may explain. This chain connects TRBV28 to TRBJ2-1; TRBD1 agrees at 9 bases. The length of the CDR3 is 16 residues. Germline loops: CDR1 MDHEN, CDR2 SYDVKM. This CDR3 reads CASCSPETGGFNGQFF. CDR3 sequence (DNA): TGTGCCAGCTGTTCTCCCGAGACAGGGGGTTTCAATGGGCAGTTCTTC.